The present T cell receptor beta chain was sequenced within a study of T cell responses to AZD1222 COVID-19 vaccine. Overall study context: Recipients boosted at about 4 weeks or about 12 weeks are pooled.

Turning to this clone: Its specificity is not known.

The table came from immunoSEQ multiplex PCR; TCRdb's copy has only in-frame clones and leaves some out. The sample includes 130,000 to 150,000 clones, approximately 88% of them seen just once. The study's findings and limits: Reportedly, nearly half the spike-specific TCRs target unmutated variant regions. After the peak T cell response, and only then, were repertoires sampled.

The ends were cut back, 4 bases at V and 2 bases at J, with 11 bases in the middle. Germline values: CDR1 KGHSH, CDR2 LQKENI. This CDR3 region has 14 residues. The chain has TRBV18 and TRBJ1-2, with a weak D call TRBD1 (5 bases). This TCR was recovered from an adult in good health. This specimen was peripheral blood, taken on day 0 of AZD1222 vaccination. The CDR3 DNA reads TGTGCCAGCTCACGGGAAGGGGTCAACTATGGCTACACCTTC. Its translation: CASSREGVNYGYTF.